This TCR beta chain originates from a study of OX40 agonist ivuxolimab in advanced cancers. Data came from immunoSEQ multiplex PCR; TCRdb stores just in-frame clones and leaves some out. The sample yields around 46,000 clones, around 89% seen once. The CDR3 loop spans 22 amino acids. The germline CDR1 and CDR2 sequences are MGHRA and YSYEKL. The ends lost 0 bases at V and 5 bases at J; junction bases unmatched: 25. The TCR was taken from an adult with an advanced solid tumor such as melanoma, head and neck, liver or kidney cancer. This rearrangement joins TRBV4-1 to TRBJ2-5, with 9 bases that match TRBD2. Specimen: CD4+ or CD8+ T cells sorted from blood, collected in a trial of the OX40 agonist ivuxolimab. CDR3: CASSQDPLAGLRTRSKGETQYF. The CDR3 DNA reads as TGCGCCAGCAGCCAAGACCCCCTAGCGGGGTTAAGAACCCGATCAAAAGGGGAGACCCAGTACTTC.